These 18 T cell receptor beta chains were all obtained from the same sample, sequenced in a study of memory CD4+ T cells and cytomegalovirus serostatus. The sort gate was single viable CD3+CD4+CD8-CD45RO+ cells for memory CD4+ T cells. The repertoire was sequenced with immunoSEQ multiplex PCR; TCRdb's copy has only in-frame clones and lacks some. The sample lists approximately 61,000 clones, less than 85% occurring once. Sample: memory CD4+ T cells from blood. The source is an adult in good health and CMV-seronegative. Some clones in this sample may be carry-over from other donors' samples.

V and J are TRBV4-2 and TRBJ2-3; TRBD2 matches 10 bases. Per germline, CDR1 LGHNA and CDR2 YNFKEQ. Trimming cost V 0 bases and J 0 bases; bases outside gene matches: 6. The CDR3 length is 18 residues. The chain's CDR3 is CASSQDSSGGSSTDTQYF. The DNA of the CDR3 is TGTGCCAGCAGCCAAGATTCTAGCGGGGGTTCTAGCACAGATACGCAGTATTTT.

This chain connects TRBV28 to TRBJ2-3, with D uncertain. The germline V gene encodes CDR1 MDHEN and CDR2 SYDVKM. The CDR3 length is 14 residues. V lost 6 bases and J lost 0, with 10 bases in between. CDR3 protein: CASRPQDSTDTQYF. CDR3 nucleotide sequence: TGTGCCAGCAGGCCTCAGGACAGCACAGATACGCAGTATTTT.

The chain recombines TRBV5-6 with TRBJ2-7; 8 nucleotides align to TRBD1. The germline gives CDR1 SGHDT, CDR2 YYEEEE. The CDR3 runs 16 residues. J was trimmed by 2 bases and V by 1 base; bases with no gene match: 8. CDR3 region: CASSLPGTGLPYEQYF. CDR3 nucleotide sequence: TGTGCCAGCAGCTTGCCCGGGACAGGCCTCCCCTACGAGCAGTACTTC.

This clone was seen only once. This sequence joins TRBV11-3 and TRBJ2-3; perhaps TRBD2 as D (6 bases). Per germline, CDR1 SGHNT and CDR2 YENEEA. V lost 5 bases to trimming and J lost 7 bases, with 13 bases between them. The CDR3 runs to 13 residues. CDR3 loop: CASSRMGGHTQYF. The CDR3 region has the DNA TGTGCCAGCAGCCGGATGGGGGGACATACGCAGTATTTT.

The chain is built from TRBV5-1 and TRBJ2-1; 7 nucleotides align to TRBD2. Unmatched junction bases numbered 4, after V lost 5 bases and J lost 2 bases. Germline V gives CDR1 SGHRS, CDR2 YFSETQ. The CDR3 has 14 amino acids. CDR3 region: CASRLGLPYNEQFF. Here the CDR3 DNA reads TGCGCCAGCAGGCTGGGACTACCCTACAATGAGCAGTTCTTC. Complete variable domain (other parts from reference TRBV5-1 and TRBJ2-1): KAGVTQTPRYLIKTRGQQVTLSCSPISGHRSVSWYQQTPGQGLQFLFEYFSETQRNKGNFPGRFSGRQFSNSRSEMNVSTLELGDSALYLCASRLGLPYNEQFFGPGTRLTVL.

This clone was observed a handful of times. This chain joins TRBV5-1 and TRBJ2-3; D uncertain. V gave up 0 bases and J gave up 3 bases, with 8 bases separating them. Germline V gene lookup returns CDR1 SGHRS and CDR2 YFSETQ. The CDR3 has 14 residues. CDR3 in amino acids: CASSLDIATDTQYF. The CDR3 coding sequence is TGCGCCAGCAGCTTGGATATAGCTACAGATACGCAGTATTTT.

V gene TRBV7-9 combines with J gene TRBJ2-1; the D is unclear. Germline V gene data show CDR1 as SEHNR and CDR2 as FQNEAQ (reference sequence). This CDR3 has 12 amino acids. Trimming pared 5 bases from V and 8 bases from J, leaving 10 bases between. CDR3 in DNA: TGTGCCAGCAGCGGTCAGGCCGATGAGCAGTTCTTC. Translation gives CASSGQADEQFF.

This clone occurred a few times. The rearrangement joins TRBV7-9 to TRBJ1-2; D remains ambiguous. Germline loops: CDR1 SEHNR, CDR2 FQNEAQ (reference sequence). V lost 1 base, J lost 8 bases, and 11 bases lay in between. The CDR3 runs to 13 residues. CDR3 nucleotide sequence: TGTGCCAGCAGCTTAGACGACCGGGGAGGCTACACCTTC. Amino acids: CASSLDDRGGYTF. Combining the CDR3 with reference TRBV7-9 and TRBJ1-2 gives the whole variable domain DTGVSQNPRHKITKRGQNVTFRCDPISEHNRLYWYRQTLGQGPEFLTYFQNEAQLEKSRLLSDRFSAERPKGSFSTLEIQRTEQGDSAMYLCASSLDDRGGYTFGSGTRLTVV.

The chain combines TRBV30 with TRBJ2-4, with D possibly TRBD2 on 5 matching bases. The V and J ends lost 2 bases and 8 bases respectively, with 19 bases between them. Germline V lookup: CDR1 GTSNPN, CDR2 SVGIG (reference sequence). CDR3 length: 15 residues. The CDR3 sequence: CAWSLKLKAGDIQYF. CDR3 sequence (DNA): TGTGCCTGGAGTCTGAAACTAAAGGCCGGGGACATTCAGTACTTC.

This clone was detected only a few times. The chain recombines TRBV4-1 with TRBJ2-3, with 8 bases that match TRBD1. With V trimmed by 4 bases and J by 0 bases, 18 bases remained unmatched. Per germline, CDR1 MGHRA and CDR2 YSYEKL. The CDR3 contains 20 residues. CDR3 amino acids: CASSRSIGGGQGASTDTQYF. CDR3 coding DNA: TGCGCCAGCAGCCGATCAATTGGGGGTGGCCAGGGGGCGAGCACAGATACGCAGTATTTT.

This rearrangement joins TRBV30 to TRBJ2-5; 11 bases are shared with TRBD2. J lost 6 bases, V lost 8 bases, and 17 bases had no gene match. The CDR3 totals 16 residues. Germline V gene lookup returns CDR1 GTSNPN and CDR2 SVGIG (reference sequence). This CDR3 is CAGTPGSGGATKTQYF. The CDR3 coding sequence is TGTGCCGGGACCCCCGGTAGCGGGGGGGCCACGAAGACCCAGTACTTC.

The genes are TRBV2 and TRBJ2-3, with D possibly being TRBD1 or TRBD2 (5 bases each). V lost 4 bases and J 0 bases, leaving 8 bases between the germline ends. Germline V lookup: CDR1 SNHLY, CDR2 FYNNEI. This CDR3 has 14 residues. CDR3 nucleotide sequence: TGTGCCAGCAGTGGAGAGGGGAGCACAGATACGCAGTATTTT. Translating gives CASSGEGSTDTQYF.

The chain recombines TRBV28 with TRBJ2-3; D uncertain. V lost 3 bases and J 4 bases, leaving 8 bases between the germline ends. The CDR3 loop spans 13 amino acids. Germline V CDR1 and CDR2: MDHEN, SYDVKM. This CDR3 reads CASSLSQSDTQYF. The CDR3 nucleotides read TGTGCCAGCAGTTTGTCACAGTCAGATACGCAGTATTTT. Combining the CDR3 with reference TRBV28 and TRBJ2-3 gives the whole variable domain DVKVTQSSRYLVKRTGEKVFLECVQDMDHENMFWYRQDPGLGLRLIYFSYDVKMKEKGDIPEGYSVSREKKERFSLILESASTNQTSMYLCASSLSQSDTQYFGPGTRLTVL.

This chain uses TRBV11-2 with TRBJ1-3; D gene unclear. Germline values: CDR1 SGHAT, CDR2 FQNNGV. The CDR3 loop spans 15 amino acids. V was trimmed by 2 bases and J by 4 bases, leaving 12 bases between them. The CDR3 loop reads CASSLLKGMGNTIYF. DNA for the CDR3: TGTGCCAGCAGCTTACTAAAGGGTATGGGAAACACCATATATTTT.

This clone came up once. The J gene is TRBJ2-1, the V gene TRBV7-2; 8 positions agree with TRBD2. The CDR3 contains 14 residues. Germline V CDR1 and CDR2: SGHTA, FQGNSA. V lost 0 bases to trimming and J lost 8 bases; unmatched junction nucleotides: 3. The CDR3 nucleotides read TGTGCCAGCAGCTTAGCCAGCGGGAGAGATGAGCAGTTCTTC. This encodes CASSLASGRDEQFF.

V usage is TRBV4-3 and J usage is TRBJ2-5; D is uncertain. Trimming shortened V by 2 bases and J by 4 bases, and 11 bases separated the two germline ends. The germline CDR1 and CDR2 sequences are LGHNA and YSLEER. The CDR3 runs 14 residues. The CDR3 DNA follows: TGCGCCAGCAGCCAACCCGGCCGTGGAGAGACCCAGTACTTC. This sequence encodes CASSQPGRGETQYF.

The chain is built from TRBV28 and TRBJ2-5; perhaps TRBD2 as D (6 bases). The germline gives CDR1 MDHEN, CDR2 SYDVKM. This CDR3 comprises 13 residues. The germline V and J ends were trimmed by 3 bases and 1 base, with 6 bases remaining between them. CDR3 coding DNA: TGTGCCAGCAGTTTGGGGGGCCAAGAGACCCAGTACTTC. Protein product: CASSLGGQETQYF.

The V and J genes are TRBV10-3 and TRBJ1-5; D call uncertain. V lost 0 bases and J lost 1, with 4 bases in between. CDR1 and CDR2 (germline): ENHRY, SYGVKD. The CDR3 runs to 14 residues. The CDR3 spells CAISESRSNQPQHF. DNA of the CDR3: TGTGCCATCAGTGAGTCGAGGAGCAATCAGCCCCAGCATTTT.